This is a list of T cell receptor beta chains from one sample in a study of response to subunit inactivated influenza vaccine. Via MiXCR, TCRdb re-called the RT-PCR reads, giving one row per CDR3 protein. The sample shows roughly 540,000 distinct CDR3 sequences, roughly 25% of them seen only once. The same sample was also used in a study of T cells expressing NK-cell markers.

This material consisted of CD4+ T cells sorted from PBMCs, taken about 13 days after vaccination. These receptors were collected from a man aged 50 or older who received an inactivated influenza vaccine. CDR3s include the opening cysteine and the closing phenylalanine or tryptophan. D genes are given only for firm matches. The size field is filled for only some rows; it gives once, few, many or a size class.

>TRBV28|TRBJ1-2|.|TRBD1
TGTGCCAGCAGCGCACCTTCAGGGGGCAGCTATGGCTACACCTTC
CASSAPSGGSYGYTF
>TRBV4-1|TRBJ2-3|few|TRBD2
TGCGCCAGCAGCCAAACGGGACTAAGCACAGATACGCAGTATTTT
CASSQTGLSTDTQYF
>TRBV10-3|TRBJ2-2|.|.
TGTGCCATCAGGCCAGGGCAGAACACCGGGGAGCTGTTTTTT
CAIRPGQNTGELFF
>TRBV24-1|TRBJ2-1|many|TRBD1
TGTGCCACCAGTGATGGCTCCGGGACAGGGGTGGATGAGCAGTTCTTC
CATSDGSGTGVDEQFF
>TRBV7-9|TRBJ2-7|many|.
TGTGCCAGCAGCTTAGGATACAGCGAGCAGTACTTC
CASSLGYSEQYF
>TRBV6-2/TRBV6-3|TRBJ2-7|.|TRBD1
TGTGCCAGCAGCGATCGGGGGGACAGGGTCTACGAGCAGTACTTC
CASSDRGDRVYEQYF
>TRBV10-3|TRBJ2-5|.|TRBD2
TGTGCCATCAGTGGGTCGACTAGCAGAAGGACCCAGTACTTC
CAISGSTSRRTQYF
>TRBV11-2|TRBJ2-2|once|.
TGTGCCAGCAGCGGAATAAAGGGACGGACCGGGGAGCTGTTTTTT
CASSGIKGRTGELFF
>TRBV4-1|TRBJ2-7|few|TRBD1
TGCGCCAGCAGCCAAGCATCGAACAGGGGCATCTACGAGCAGTACTTC
CASSQASNRGIYEQYF
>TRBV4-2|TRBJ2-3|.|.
TGTGCCAGCAGCCAGAGGGGGGCGGGACCCACAGATACGCAGTATTTT
CASSQRGAGPTDTQYF
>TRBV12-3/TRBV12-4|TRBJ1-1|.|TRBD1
TGTGCCAGCAGTTTACTCGGCAGGGGGGTGGCTGAAGCTTTCTTT
CASSLLGRGVAEAFF
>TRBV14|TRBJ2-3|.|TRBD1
TGTGCCAGCAGTTCGGACAGGGCCCCGGCGGATACGCAGTATTTT
CASSSDRAPADTQYF
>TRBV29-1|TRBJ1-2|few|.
TGCAGCGGTTACAGGGAGCGGAGCTACACCTTC
CSGYRERSYTF
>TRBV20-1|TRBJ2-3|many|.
TGCAGTGCTAGTCCCCTCCACACAGATACGCAGTATTTT
CSASPLHTDTQYF
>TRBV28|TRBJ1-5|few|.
TGTGCCAGCAGTTTCCTACAGAATCAGCCCCAGCATTTT
CASSFLQNQPQHF
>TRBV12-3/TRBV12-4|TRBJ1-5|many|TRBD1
TGTGCCAGCAGTCCAGGGGGCCCTAGCAATCAGCCCCAGCATTTT
CASSPGGPSNQPQHF
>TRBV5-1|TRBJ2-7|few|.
TGCGCCAGCAGAGAAATACAGGCCTCCTCTAGCGAGCAGTACTTC
CASREIQASSSEQYF